The present T cell receptor (beta chain) was sequenced within a study of blood T cell repertoires in COVID-19. The table came from immunoSEQ multiplex PCR; TCRdb's copy has only in-frame clones and leaves some out. The data contain about 390,000 clones, over 75% of them singletons. Input material: peripheral blood. This receptor was identified in a woman aged 55-75 years with COVID-19, enrolled during active disease.

CDR3 DNA sequence: TGCGCCAGCACCCCTCCACAGGGGATGAGAGGCTCCTACAATGAGCAGTTCTTC. This translates into CASTPPQGMRGSYNEQFF. The chain is built from TRBV5-1 and TRBJ2-1, with 7 nucleotides matching TRBD1. Losses at the gene ends were 6 bases for V and 0 bases for J; bases not matched to a gene: 15. The CDR3 is 18 residues long. The germline CDR1 and CDR2 sequences are SGHRS and YFSETQ. The variable domain in full, completed from reference TRBV5-1 and TRBJ2-1, reads KAGVTQTPRYLIKTRGQQVTLSCSPISGHRSVSWYQQTPGQGLQFLFEYFSETQRNKGNFPGRFSGRQFSNSRSEMNVSTLELGDSALYLCASTPPQGMRGSYNEQFFGPGTRLTVL.